The TCR beta chain under discussion was sequenced for a study of beta chain features in type 1 diabetes. Overall study: On cell yields, gender and age, patients and healthy donors were similar. The samples had 85 million to 130 million sorted cells examined in all.

Study-level results: TCRB repertoires of naive, central memory and Treg cells appeared more similar among patients than among healthy donors. In every one of the four CD4+ subsets, TCRB CDR3s were moderately but significantly shorter in Type 1 diabetes patients.

The CDR3 covers 17 residues. Germline-derived CDR1 and CDR2 are SGHNT and YYREEE (reference sequence). Trimming cost V 0 bases and J 5 bases, with 17 bases left between them. What was sequenced were expressed TCRB transcripts, since all of the isolated RNA had been reverse transcribed. Clones were sequenced by immunoSEQ multiplex PCR, and TCRdb holds only the in-frame ones, with some missing. The sample lists around 310,000 clones, more than 9.5% seen once, with approximately 0.016% in the top ten. Details on this clone: Its target is unknown.

The clonotype originates from a woman in her 30s in good health. This chain uses TRBV5-4 with TRBJ2-2, with a possible D match to TRBD2 (5 bases). Sequenced input: naive CD4+ T cells from blood. CDR3 residues: CASSLALSSEGTGELFF. The CDR3 nucleotides read TGTGCCAGCAGCTTGGCCTTGAGTTCTGAGGGAACCGGGGAGCTGTTTTTT.